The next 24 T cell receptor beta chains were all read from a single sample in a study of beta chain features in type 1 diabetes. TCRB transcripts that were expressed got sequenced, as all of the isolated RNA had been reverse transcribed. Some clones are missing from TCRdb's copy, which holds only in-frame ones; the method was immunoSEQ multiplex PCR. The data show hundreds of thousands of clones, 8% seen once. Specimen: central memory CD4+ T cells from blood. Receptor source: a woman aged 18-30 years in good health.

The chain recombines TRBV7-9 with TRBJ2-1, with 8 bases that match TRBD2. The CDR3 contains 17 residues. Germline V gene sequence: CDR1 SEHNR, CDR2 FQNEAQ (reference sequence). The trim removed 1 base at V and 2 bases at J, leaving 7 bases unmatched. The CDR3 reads CASSLVVGTSPYNEQFF. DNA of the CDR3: TGTGCCAGCAGCTTAGTAGTAGGGACTAGTCCCTACAATGAGCAGTTCTTC.

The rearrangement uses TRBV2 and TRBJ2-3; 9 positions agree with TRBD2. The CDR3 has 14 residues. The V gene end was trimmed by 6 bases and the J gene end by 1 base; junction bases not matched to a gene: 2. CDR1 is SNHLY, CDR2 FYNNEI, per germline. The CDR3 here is CASSRTSGTDTQYF. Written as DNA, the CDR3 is TGTGCCAGCAGCAGGACTAGCGGCACAGATACGCAGTATTTT.

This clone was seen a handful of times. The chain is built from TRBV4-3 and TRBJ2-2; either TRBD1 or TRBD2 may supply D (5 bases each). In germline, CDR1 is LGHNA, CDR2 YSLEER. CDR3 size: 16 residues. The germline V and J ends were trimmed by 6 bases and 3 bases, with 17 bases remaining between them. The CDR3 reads CASSTMSGQDTGELFF. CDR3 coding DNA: TGCGCCAGCAGTACCATGTCGGGGCAGGACACCGGGGAGCTGTTTTTT.

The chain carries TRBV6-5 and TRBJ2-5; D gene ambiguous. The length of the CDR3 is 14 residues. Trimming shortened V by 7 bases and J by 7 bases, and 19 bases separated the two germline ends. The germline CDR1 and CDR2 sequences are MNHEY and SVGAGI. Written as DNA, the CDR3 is TGTGCCAGCAAGATCAGCTCAACTACGGGGACCCAGTACTTC. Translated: CASKISSTTGTQYF.

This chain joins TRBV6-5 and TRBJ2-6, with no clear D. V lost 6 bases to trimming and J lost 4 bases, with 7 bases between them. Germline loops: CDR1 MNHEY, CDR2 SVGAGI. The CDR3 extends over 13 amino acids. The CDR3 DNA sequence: TGTGCCAGCAGCTTCGGGGGGGCCAACGTCCTGACTTTC. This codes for CASSFGGANVLTF.

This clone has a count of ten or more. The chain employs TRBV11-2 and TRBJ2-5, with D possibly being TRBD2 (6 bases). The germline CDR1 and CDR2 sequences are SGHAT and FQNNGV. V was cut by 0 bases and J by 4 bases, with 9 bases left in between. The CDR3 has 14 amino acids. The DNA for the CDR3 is TGTGCCAGCAGCTTAGAGGCTAGCGTAGAGACCCAGTACTTC. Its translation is CASSLEASVETQYF.

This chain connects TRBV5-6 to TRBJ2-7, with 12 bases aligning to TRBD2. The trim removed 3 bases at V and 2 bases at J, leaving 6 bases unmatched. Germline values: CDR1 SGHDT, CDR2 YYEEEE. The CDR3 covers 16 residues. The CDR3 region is CASSSKRTSGAYEQYF. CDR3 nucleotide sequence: TGTGCCAGCAGCTCGAAACGGACTAGCGGGGCCTACGAGCAGTACTTC.

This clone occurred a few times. The CDR3 is CASSLVQGGSYEQYF. CDR3 DNA sequence: TGCGCCAGCAGCTTGGTGCAGGGGGGCTCCTACGAGCAGTACTTC. The V gene is TRBV5-1, the J gene TRBJ2-7; D might be TRBD1 (7 bases). V was clipped by 0 bases and J by 0 bases, with 10 bases between them. This CDR3 region has 15 residues. Germline V gene sequence: CDR1 SGHRS, CDR2 YFSETQ.

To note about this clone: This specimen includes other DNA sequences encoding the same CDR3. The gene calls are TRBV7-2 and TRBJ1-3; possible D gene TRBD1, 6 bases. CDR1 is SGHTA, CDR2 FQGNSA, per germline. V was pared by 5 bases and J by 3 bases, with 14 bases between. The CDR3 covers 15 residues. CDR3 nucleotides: TGTGCCAGCAGCCTAGGGGGAGGGAGTGGAAACACCATATATTTT. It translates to CASSLGGGSGNTIYF.

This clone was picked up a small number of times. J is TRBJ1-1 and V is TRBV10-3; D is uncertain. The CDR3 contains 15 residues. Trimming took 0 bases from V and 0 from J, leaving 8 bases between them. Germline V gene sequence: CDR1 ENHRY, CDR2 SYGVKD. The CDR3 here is CAISESITMNTEAFF. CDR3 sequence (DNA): TGTGCCATCAGTGAGTCGATTACTATGAACACTGAAGCTTTCTTT.

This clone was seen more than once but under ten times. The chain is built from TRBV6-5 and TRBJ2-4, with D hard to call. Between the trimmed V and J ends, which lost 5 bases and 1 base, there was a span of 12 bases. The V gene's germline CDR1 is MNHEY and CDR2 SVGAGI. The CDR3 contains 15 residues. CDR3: CASSPLGMAKNIQYF. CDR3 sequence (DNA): TGTGCCAGCAGTCCCCTGGGGATGGCCAAAAACATTCAGTACTTC.

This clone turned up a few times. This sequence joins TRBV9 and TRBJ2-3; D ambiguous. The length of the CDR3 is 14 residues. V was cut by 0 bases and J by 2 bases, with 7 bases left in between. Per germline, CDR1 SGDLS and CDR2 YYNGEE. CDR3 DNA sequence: TGTGCCAGCAGCGTAGCTACTCTCACAGATACGCAGTATTTT. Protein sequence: CASSVATLTDTQYF.

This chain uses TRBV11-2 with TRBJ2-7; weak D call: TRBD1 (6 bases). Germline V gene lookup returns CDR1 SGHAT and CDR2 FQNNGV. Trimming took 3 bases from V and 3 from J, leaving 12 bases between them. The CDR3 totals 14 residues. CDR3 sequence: CASSFDRTFYEQYF. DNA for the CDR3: TGTGCCAGCAGCTTTGACAGGACTTTCTACGAGCAGTACTTC.

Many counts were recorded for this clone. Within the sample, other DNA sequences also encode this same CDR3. The CDR3 DNA is TGTGCCAGCAGCTTAAGACAGGGGTACGAGCAGTACTTC. Its protein is CASSLRQGYEQYF. The rearrangement joins TRBV27 to TRBJ2-7, with 8 bases identical to TRBD1. V lost 6 bases and J lost 4; bases outside the gene matches: 5. The CDR3 is made up of 13 amino acids. Germline V gives CDR1 MNHEY, CDR2 SMNVEV (reference sequence).

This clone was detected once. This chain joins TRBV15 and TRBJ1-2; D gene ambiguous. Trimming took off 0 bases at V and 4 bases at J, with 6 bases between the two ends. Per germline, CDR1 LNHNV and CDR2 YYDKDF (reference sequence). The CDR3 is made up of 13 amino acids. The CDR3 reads CATSRERVYGYTF. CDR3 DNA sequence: TGTGCCACCAGCAGAGAACGGGTCTATGGCTACACCTTC.

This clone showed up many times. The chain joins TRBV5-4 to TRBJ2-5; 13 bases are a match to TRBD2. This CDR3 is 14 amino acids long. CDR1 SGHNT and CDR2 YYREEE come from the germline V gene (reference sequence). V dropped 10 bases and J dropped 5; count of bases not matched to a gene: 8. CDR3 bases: TGTGCCTCAGGACTAGCGGGAGCTTCGGAGACCCAGTACTTC. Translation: CASGLAGASETQYF. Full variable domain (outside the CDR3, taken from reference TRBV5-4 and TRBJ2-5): ETGVTQSPTHLIKTRGQQVTLRCSSQSGHNTVSWYQQALGQGPQFIFQYYREEENGRGNFPPRFSGLQFPNYSSELNVNALELDDSALYLCASGLAGASETQYFGPGTRLLVL.

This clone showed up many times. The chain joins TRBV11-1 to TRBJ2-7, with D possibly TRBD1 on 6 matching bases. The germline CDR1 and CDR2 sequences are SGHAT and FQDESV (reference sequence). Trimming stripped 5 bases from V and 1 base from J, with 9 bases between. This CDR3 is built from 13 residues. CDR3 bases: TGTGCCAGCAGCACGGACAGATCCTACGAGCAGTACTTC. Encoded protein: CASSTDRSYEQYF.

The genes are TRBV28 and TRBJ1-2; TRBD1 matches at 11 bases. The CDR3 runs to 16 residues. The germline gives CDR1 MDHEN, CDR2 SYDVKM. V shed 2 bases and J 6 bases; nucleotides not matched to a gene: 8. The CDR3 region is CASSLPRGQGADGYTF. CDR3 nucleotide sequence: TGTGCCAGCAGTTTACCCCGCGGACAGGGGGCAGATGGCTACACCTTC.

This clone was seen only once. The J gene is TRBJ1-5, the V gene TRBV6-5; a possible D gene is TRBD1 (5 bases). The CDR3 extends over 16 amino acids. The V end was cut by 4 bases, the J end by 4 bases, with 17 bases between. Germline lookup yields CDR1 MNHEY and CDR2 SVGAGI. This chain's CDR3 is CASSWLGQMTNQPQHF. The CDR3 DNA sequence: TGTGCCAGCAGTTGGCTGGGGCAGATGACGAATCAGCCCCAGCATTTT.

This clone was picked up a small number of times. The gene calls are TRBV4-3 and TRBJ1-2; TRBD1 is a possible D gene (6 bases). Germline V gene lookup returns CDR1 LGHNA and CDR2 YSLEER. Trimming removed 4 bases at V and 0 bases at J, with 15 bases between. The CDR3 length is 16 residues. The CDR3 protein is CASSPGGLPTNYGYTF. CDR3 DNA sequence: TGCGCCAGCAGCCCCGGGGGGCTCCCGACTAACTATGGCTACACCTTC.

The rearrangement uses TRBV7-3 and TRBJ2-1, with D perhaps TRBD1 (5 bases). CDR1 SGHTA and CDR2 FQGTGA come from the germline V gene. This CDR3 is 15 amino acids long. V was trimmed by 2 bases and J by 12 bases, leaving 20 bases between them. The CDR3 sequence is CASSLLLNTPQVQFF. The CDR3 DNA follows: TGTGCCAGCAGCTTACTCCTAAACACACCACAGGTGCAGTTCTTC.

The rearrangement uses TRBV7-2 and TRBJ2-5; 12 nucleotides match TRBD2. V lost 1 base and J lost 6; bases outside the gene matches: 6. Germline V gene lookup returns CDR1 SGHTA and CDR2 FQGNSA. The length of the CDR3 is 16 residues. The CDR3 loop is CASSLEGTSGRKTQYF. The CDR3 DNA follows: TGTGCCAGCAGCTTAGAAGGGACTAGCGGGCGGAAGACCCAGTACTTC.

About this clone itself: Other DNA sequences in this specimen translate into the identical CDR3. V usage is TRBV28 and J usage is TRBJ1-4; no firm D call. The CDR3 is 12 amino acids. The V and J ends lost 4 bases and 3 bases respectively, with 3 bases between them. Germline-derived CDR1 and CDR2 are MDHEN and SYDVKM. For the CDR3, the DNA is TGTGCCAGCAGTTCCGCTAATGAAAAACTGTTTTTT. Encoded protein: CASSSANEKLFF.

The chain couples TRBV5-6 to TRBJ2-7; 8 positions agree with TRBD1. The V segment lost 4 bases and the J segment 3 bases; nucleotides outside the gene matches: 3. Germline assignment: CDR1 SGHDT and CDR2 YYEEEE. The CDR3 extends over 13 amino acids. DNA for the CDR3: TGTGCCAGCAGCGGGACAGGAGACTACGAGCAGTACTTC. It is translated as CASSGTGDYEQYF. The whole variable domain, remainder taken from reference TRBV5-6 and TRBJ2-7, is DAGVTQSPTHLIKTRGQQVTLRCSPKSGHDTVSWYQQALGQGPQFIFQYYEEEERQRGNFPDRFSGHQFPNYSSELNVNALLLGDSALYLCASSGTGDYEQYFGPGTRLTVT.